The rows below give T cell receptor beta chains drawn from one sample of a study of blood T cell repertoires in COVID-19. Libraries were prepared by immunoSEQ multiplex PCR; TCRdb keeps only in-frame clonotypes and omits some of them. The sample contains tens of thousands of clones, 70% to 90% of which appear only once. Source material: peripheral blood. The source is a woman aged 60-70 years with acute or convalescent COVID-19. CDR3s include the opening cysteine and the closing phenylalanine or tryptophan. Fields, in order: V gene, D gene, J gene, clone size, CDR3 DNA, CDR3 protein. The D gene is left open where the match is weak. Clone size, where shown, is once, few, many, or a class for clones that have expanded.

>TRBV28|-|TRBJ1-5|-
TGTGCCAGCAGTAGCGGTTGGGACAATCAGCCCCAGCATTTT
CASSSGWDNQPQHF
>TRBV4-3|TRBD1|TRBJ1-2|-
TGCGCCAGCAGCTTGGGACAGGATAACTATGGCTACACCTTC
CASSLGQDNYGYTF
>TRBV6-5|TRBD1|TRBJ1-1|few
TGTGCCAGCAGGGTGGACAGGGACACTGAAGCTTTCTTT
CASRVDRDTEAFF
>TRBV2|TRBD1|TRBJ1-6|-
TGTGCCAGCAGTTTGGACAGGGCGGCGCCAAGCTCCTATAATTCACCCCTCCACTTT
CASSLDRAAPSSYNSPLHF
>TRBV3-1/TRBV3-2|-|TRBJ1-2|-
TGTGCCAGCAGCCAAGGGAGGACAGTCTACACCTTC
CASSQGRTVYTF
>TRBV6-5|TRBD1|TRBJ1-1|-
TGTGCCAGCAGTCTACAGGGGGCGAGTGAAGCTTTCTTT
CASSLQGASEAFF
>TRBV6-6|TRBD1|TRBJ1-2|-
TGTGCCAGTTCTAGGGACAGGGACTCTTTTGGCTACACCTTC
CASSRDRDSFGYTF
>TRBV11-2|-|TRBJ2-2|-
TGTGCCAGCAGCTTCGACAGGTCCACCGGGGAGCTGTTTTTT
CASSFDRSTGELFF
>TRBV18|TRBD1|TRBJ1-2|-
TGTGCCAGCTCACGAGGGACAGAGAGCTATGGCTACACCTTC
CASSRGTESYGYTF
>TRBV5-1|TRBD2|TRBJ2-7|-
TGCGCCAGCAGCACCCCAAACTTACCGGGACTAGCTGTGTACGAGCAGTACTTC
CASSTPNLPGLAVYEQYF
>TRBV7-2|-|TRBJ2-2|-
TGTGCCAGCAGCCTTGCTATAGTGCCCGGGGAGCTGTTTTTT
CASSLAIVPGELFF
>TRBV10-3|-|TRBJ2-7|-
TGTGCCATCAGACCTGCAGGGGACCACGAGCAGTACTTC
CAIRPAGDHEQYF
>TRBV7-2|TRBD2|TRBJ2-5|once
TGTGCCAGCAGCTTAGGGGGGGGACTAGCGGCCCGTGATGCCCAGTACTTC
CASSLGGGLAARDAQYF
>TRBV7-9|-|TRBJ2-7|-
TGTGCCAGCAGCTCCCTTTCCTACGAGCAGTACTTC
CASSSLSYEQYF
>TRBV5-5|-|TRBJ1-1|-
TGTGCCAGCAGCTTCAGCGACACTGAAGCTTTCTTT
CASSFSDTEAFF